This TCR beta chain is from a study of CD8 T cells in Susac syndrome. Random hexamers served to reverse transcribe about 0.5 to 1 ug RNA. TCRdb redid the calling of the immunoSEQ multiplex PCR reads with MiXCR, one entry per CDR3 protein. The data hold 200,000 to 250,000 distinct CDR3 sequences, with about 94% observed a single time. Trimming removed 7 bases from V and 3 bases from J, with 14 bases in between. This CDR3 is 13 amino acids long. CDR1 and CDR2 (germline): SQVTM, ANQGSEA. From blood CD8+ and CD4+ T cells, TCR beta sequences were generated. This TCR came from a human donor with multiple sclerosis. Source material: CD8+ T cells from PBMCs. This chain uses TRBV29-1 with TRBJ2-3; a weak D match, TRBD1 (5 bases). The CDR3 here is CSGSHTGTDTQYF. CDR3 nucleotide sequence: TGCAGCGGCTCCCATACAGGAACAGATACGCAGTATTTT.